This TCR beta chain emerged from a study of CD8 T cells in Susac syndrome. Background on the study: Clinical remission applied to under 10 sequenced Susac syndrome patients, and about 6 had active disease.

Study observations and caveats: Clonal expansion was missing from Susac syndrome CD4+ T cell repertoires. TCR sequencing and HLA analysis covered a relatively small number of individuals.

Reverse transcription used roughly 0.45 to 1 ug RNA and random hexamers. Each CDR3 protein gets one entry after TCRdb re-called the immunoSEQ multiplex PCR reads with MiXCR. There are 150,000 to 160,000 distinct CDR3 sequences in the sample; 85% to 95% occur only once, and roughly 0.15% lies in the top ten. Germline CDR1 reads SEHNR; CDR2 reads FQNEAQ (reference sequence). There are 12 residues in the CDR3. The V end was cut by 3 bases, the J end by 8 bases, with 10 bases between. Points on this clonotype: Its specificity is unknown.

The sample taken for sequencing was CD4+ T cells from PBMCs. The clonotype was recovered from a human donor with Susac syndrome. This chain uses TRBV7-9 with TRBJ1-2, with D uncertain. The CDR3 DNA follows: TGTGCCAGCAGCTTGGCCAACGGGGGCTACACCTTC. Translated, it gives CASSLANGGYTF.